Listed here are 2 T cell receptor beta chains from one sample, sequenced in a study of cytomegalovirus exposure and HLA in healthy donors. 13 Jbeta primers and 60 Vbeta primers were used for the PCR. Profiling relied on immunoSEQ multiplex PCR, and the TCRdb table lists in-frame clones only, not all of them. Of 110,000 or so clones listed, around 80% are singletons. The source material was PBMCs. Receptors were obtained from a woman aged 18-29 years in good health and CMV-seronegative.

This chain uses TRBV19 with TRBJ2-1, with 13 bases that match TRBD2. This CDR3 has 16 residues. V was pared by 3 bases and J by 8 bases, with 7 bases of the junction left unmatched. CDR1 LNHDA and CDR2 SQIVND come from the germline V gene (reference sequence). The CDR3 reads CASSMRLAGGLYEQFF. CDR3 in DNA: TGTGCCAGTAGTATGAGACTAGCGGGAGGATTATATGAGCAGTTCTTC.

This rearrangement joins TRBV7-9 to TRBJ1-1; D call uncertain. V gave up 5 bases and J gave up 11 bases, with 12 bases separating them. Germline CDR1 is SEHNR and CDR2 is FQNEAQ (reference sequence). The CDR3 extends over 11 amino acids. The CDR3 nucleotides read TGTGCCAGCAGCCTCGGAGAGGGCGCTTTCTTT. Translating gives CASSLGEGAFF.